Presented here are 32 T cell receptor beta chains from one specimen sequenced in a study of blood T cells in healthy people across ages. A second about 7 to 12 cycle PCR used barcoded and J-beta primers. From the 5' RACE reads, TCRdb called clonotypes with MiXCR, one entry per CDR3 protein. Here the sample spans 730,000 or so distinct CDR3 sequences, approximately 39% being singletons. The sequencing sample was made of blood. These receptors were taken from a woman aged 55-69 years in good health.

The rearrangement joins TRBV11-2 to TRBJ2-3; D is possibly TRBD2 (5 bases). The V and J ends lost 5 bases and 0 bases respectively, with 15 bases between them. Germline V CDR1 and CDR2: SGHAT, FQNNGV. This CDR3 has 16 residues. This CDR3 is CASSPGITPSTDTQYF. In DNA form, the CDR3 reads TGTGCCAGCAGCCCCGGGATAACCCCTAGCACAGATACGCAGTATTTT.

This clonotype came up once. The chain uses TRBV5-1 and TRBJ2-1; 7 bases line up with TRBD2. CDR1 and CDR2 (germline): SGHRS, YFSETQ. V trimming: 4 bases; J trimming: 4 bases; junction bases outside the gene matches: 11. This CDR3 is built from 16 residues. The DNA for the CDR3 is TGCGCCAGCAGCGATCCCGGGACTACTAAGTACAATGAGCAGTTCTTC. This codes for CASSDPGTTKYNEQFF.

This chain's CDR3 is CASNLGDITQETQYF. DNA of the CDR3: TGCGCCAGCAACCTCGGGGACATCACCCAAGAGACCCAGTACTTC. The chain joins TRBV5-1 to TRBJ2-5, with D possibly TRBD1 on 6 matching bases. This CDR3 spans 15 amino acids. Per germline, CDR1 SGHRS and CDR2 YFSETQ. Trimming shortened V by 6 bases and J by 1 base, and 16 bases separated the two germline ends.

V is TRBV7-3 and J is TRBJ2-1; 12 positions match TRBD2. The CDR3 has 16 residues. V lost 5 bases, J lost 7 bases, and 9 bases stayed unmatched. CDR1 is SGHTA and CDR2 is FQGTGA in the germline V gene. The CDR3 DNA reads as TGTGCCAGCAGCCAAGAACTAGCGGGAGGTAGAAATGAGCAGTTCTTC. Translating it yields CASSQELAGGRNEQFF.

The CDR3 bases are TGTGCCAGCAGCAACCCCCGGGACAGGACATATAATTCACCCCTCCACTTT. It translates to CASSNPRDRTYNSPLHF. The chain carries TRBV21-1 and TRBJ1-6; TRBD1, the table's D call, was not compared with the DNA. TRBV21-1 is described as a pseudogene. This CDR3 comprises 17 residues.

This clonotype was detected once. A much bigger clone sits one base away, suggesting this may be a read error. This chain links TRBV7-3 with TRBJ2-1; D is possibly TRBD2 (5 bases). Germline values: CDR1 SGHTA, CDR2 FQGTGA. The CDR3 is 15 residues long. The CDR3 DNA reads TGTGCCGGCAGCGTGAACGCGGGTGGTCACAATGAGCAGTTCTTC. It codes for CAGSVNAGGHNEQFF.

Notes on this clonotype: Relative to the germline gene, one junction end is altered; a read error may explain this. The chain uses TRBV7-9 and TRBJ1-2; D possibly corresponds to TRBD1 (5 bases). Germline-derived CDR1 and CDR2 are SEHNR and FQNEAQ (reference sequence). The CDR3 totals 13 residues. The CDR3 region has the DNA TGTGCCGGGGCCCCCGACAACCACTATGACTACACCTTC. It specifies CAGAPDNHYDYTF. The complete variable domain, with remaining parts taken from reference TRBV7-9 and TRBJ1-2, reads DTGVSQNPRHKITKRGQNVTFRCDPISEHNRLYWYRQTLGQGPEFLTYFQNEAQLEKSRLLSDRFSAERPKGSFSTLEIQRTEQGDSAMYLCAGAPDNHYDYTFGSGTRLTVV.

The chain carries TRBV6-5 and TRBJ2-7; D is ambiguous. The CDR3 totals 14 residues. V was trimmed by 6 bases and J by 0 bases, leaving 12 bases between them. Germline assignment: CDR1 MNHEY and CDR2 SVGAGI. CDR3 bases: TGTGCCAGCAGCTCGACTTTTAGCTCCTACGAGCAGTACTTC. Its protein is CASSSTFSSYEQYF.

The chain is built from TRBV7-8 and TRBJ2-1, with D possibly called TRBD1 or TRBD2 (6 bases each). Trimming removed 1 base from V and 8 bases from J, with 24 bases in between. Looked up from germline, CDR1 is SGHVS and CDR2 is FQNEAQ. The CDR3 is made up of 18 amino acids. In nucleotides, the CDR3 is TGTGCCAGCAGCTTAGTCTTGTCCGTGGGGGGCCAGGGGCATGAGCAGTTCTTC. Translated, it gives CASSLVLSVGGQGHEQFF.

This clonotype was detected ten times or more. The chain joins TRBV10-3 to TRBJ2-5, with D unclear. Germline CDR1 is ENHRY and CDR2 is SYGVKD. Trimming cost V 9 bases and J 5 bases, with 7 bases left between them. This CDR3 contains 10 residues. The CDR3, as DNA: TGTGCCATGGGTGGCGAGACCCAGTACTTC. Translating it yields CAMGGETQYF.

CDR3 bases: TGTGCCGGGTTAGCCCCCAGCTACGAGCAGTACTTC. Its translation is CAGLAPSYEQYF. The chain employs TRBV30 and TRBJ2-7; D gene ambiguous. The CDR3 is 12 amino acids. V was clipped by 8 bases and J by 3 bases, with 14 bases between them. From germline, CDR1 is GTSNPN and CDR2 SVGIG (reference sequence).

In this sample, this clonotype turned up a few times. This chain connects TRBV7-9 to TRBJ1-2; 7 bases are a match to TRBD1. CDR3 length: 16 amino acids. Germline V CDR1 and CDR2: SEHNR, FQNEAQ (reference sequence). Trimming at V came to 1 base and at J to 7 bases, leaving 12 bases not matched to a gene. This CDR3 is CASSLVTGSPPRGYTF. CDR3 bases: TGTGCCAGCAGCTTAGTGACAGGGAGCCCCCCCCGTGGCTACACCTTC. The whole variable domain, remainder taken from reference TRBV7-9 and TRBJ1-2, is DTGVSQNPRHKITKRGQNVTFRCDPISEHNRLYWYRQTLGQGPEFLTYFQNEAQLEKSRLLSDRFSAERPKGSFSTLEIQRTEQGDSAMYLCASSLVTGSPPRGYTFGSGTRLTVV.

This chain connects TRBV12-3 or TRBV12-4 to TRBJ2-3; 7 bases align to TRBD2. The ends lost 5 bases at V and 6 bases at J; junction bases unmatched: 8. The CDR3 runs 14 residues. CDR3 sequence reads: CASSRLAREDTQYF. The CDR3, as DNA: TGTGCCAGCAGTCGACTAGCCCGGGAGGATACGCAGTATTTT.

The chain couples TRBV20-1 to TRBJ2-3, with a tentative D call TRBD1 (6 bases). The CDR3 consists of 13 residues. Germline assignment: CDR1 DFQATT and CDR2 SNEGSKA (reference sequence). In DNA form, the CDR3 reads TGCACCCCGATGGGGGCTAGCACAGATACGCAGTATTTT. It is translated as CTPMGASTDTQYF.

The chain employs TRBV11-1 and TRBJ2-4; D could derive from TRBD1 or TRBD2 (6 bases each). Germline CDR1 and CDR2: SGHAT and FQDESV (reference sequence). This CDR3 has 15 residues. V was pared by 5 bases and J by 1 base, with 12 bases between. The CDR3 loop is CASSLWGAAKNIQYF. CDR3 DNA sequence: TGTGCCAGCAGCCTATGGGGGGCGGCCAAAAACATTCAGTACTTC.

The chain combines TRBV19 with TRBJ1-1; 10 bases agree with TRBD1. Germline V gene data show CDR1 as LNHDA and CDR2 as SQIVND (reference sequence). The CDR3 covers 14 residues. With 7 bases clipped from V and 4 bases from J, the junction kept 6 bases outside the gene matches. CDR3 loop: CASTPTGGITEAFF. The CDR3 region has the DNA TGTGCCAGTACCCCGACAGGGGGCATCACTGAAGCTTTCTTT.

About this clonotype: Being one base from a much bigger clone, this may be a read error. The chain joins TRBV27 to TRBJ2-1, with D hard to call. V dropped 2 bases and J dropped 2 bases, with 10 bases sitting between them. CDR3 length: 15 residues. Germline V gives CDR1 MNHEY, CDR2 SMNVEV (reference sequence). CDR3 nucleotide sequence: TGTGCCAGCAGTTTAAGGCAGCTCACCTACAATGAGCAGTTCTTC. Protein: CASSLRQLTYNEQFF.

Notes on this clonotype: A single base separates this from a much larger clone, so it may be a read error. The chain joins TRBV12-3 or TRBV12-4 to TRBJ2-7, with 7 positions matching TRBD1. Unmatched junction bases numbered 8, after V lost 0 bases and J lost 6 bases. The CDR3 runs to 15 residues. The CDR3 spells CASSLATGPTCEQYF. The CDR3 coding sequence is TGTGCCAGCAGTTTAGCGACAGGGCCAACCTGCGAGCAGTACTTC.

This clonotype has at least ten counts. This sequence joins TRBV6-1 and TRBJ2-5; the match to TRBD2 covers 9 bases. V shed 0 bases, J shed 2 bases, and the junction held 4 bases outside the gene matches. The germline V gene has CDR1 MNHNS and CDR2 SASEGT. The CDR3 is made up of 16 amino acids. The CDR3 sequence is CASSEASGGIQETQYF. As DNA, the CDR3 is TGTGCCAGCAGTGAAGCCAGCGGGGGGATTCAAGAGACCCAGTACTTC.

The V and J genes are TRBV11-2 and TRBJ1-5; D uncertain. The germline V and J ends were trimmed by 0 bases and 1 base, with 10 bases remaining between them. The CDR3 totals 16 residues. Per germline, CDR1 SGHAT and CDR2 FQNNGV. CDR3 residues: CASSLDGQLSNQPQHF. The DNA for the CDR3 is TGTGCCAGCAGCTTAGACGGGCAGCTAAGCAATCAGCCCCAGCATTTT.

The chain employs TRBV2 and TRBJ1-2, with 8 positions matching TRBD1. This CDR3 comprises 15 residues. The V gene's germline CDR1 is SNHLY and CDR2 FYNNEI. Germline trimming cut 5 bases from V and 4 bases from J; bases unmatched to any gene: 9. This CDR3 is CASSPDREGGYGYTF. CDR3 sequence (DNA): TGTGCCAGCAGTCCGGACAGGGAAGGGGGCTATGGCTACACCTTC.

The chain recombines TRBV6-5 with TRBJ1-1; D may be TRBD1 (5 bases). CDR3 length: 13 residues. V was trimmed by 10 bases and J by 8 bases, leaving 20 bases between them. Germline-derived CDR1 and CDR2 are MNHEY and SVGAGI. In DNA form, the CDR3 reads TGTGCCATCTTCGAGTCCCAGGGTATGGAAGCTTTCTTT. This encodes CAIFESQGMEAFF.

This clonotype was recorded a few times. The chain carries TRBV3-1 and TRBJ2-4; D might be TRBD1 (6 bases). This CDR3 region has 13 residues. Germline CDR1 reads LGHDT; CDR2 reads YNNKEL (reference sequence). The V end was cut by 4 bases, the J end by 13 bases, with 17 bases between. CDR3 bases: TGTGCCAGCAGCCCCCGGGACATAGGAGAGCAGTACTTC. Protein sequence: CASSPRDIGEQYF.

V and J are TRBV20-1 and TRBJ2-1, with 7 positions matching TRBD1. Unmatched junction bases numbered 13, after V lost 1 base and J lost 7 bases. Germline-derived CDR1 and CDR2 are DFQATT and SNEGSKA (reference sequence). The CDR3 is 16 residues long. The CDR3 is CSARAEGAYDYNEQFF. CDR3 bases: TGCAGTGCTAGAGCCGAGGGGGCATATGATTATAATGAGCAGTTCTTC.

The chain couples TRBV11-2 to TRBJ2-2; D is uncertain. Trimming left V 2 bases short and J 1 base short, with 5 bases between. The CDR3 covers 14 residues. Germline V lookup: CDR1 SGHAT, CDR2 FQNNGV. CDR3 sequence: CASSLSGNTGELFF. The CDR3 DNA reads as TGTGCCAGCAGCTTATCCGGGAACACCGGGGAGCTGTTTTTT.

As regards this clonotype: Being one base from a much bigger clone, this may be a read error. The chain recombines TRBV3-1 with TRBJ1-2, with D possibly matching TRBD1 (5 bases). From germline, CDR1 is LGHDT and CDR2 YNNKEL (reference sequence). CDR3 length: 13 residues. The CDR3 loop is CANSQDGASGYTF. The CDR3 DNA sequence: TGTGCCAACAGCCAAGATGGGGCAAGCGGCTACACCTTC.

The genes are TRBV14 and TRBJ2-3; perhaps D is TRBD1 or TRBD2 (5 bases each). Germline values: CDR1 SGHDN, CDR2 FVKESK. The CDR3 has 20 amino acids. V lost 1 base, J lost 0 bases, and 23 bases lay in between. The CDR3 spells CASSQAGSPSYRRSTDTQYF. CDR3 DNA sequence: TGTGCCAGCAGCCAAGCGGGATCACCCAGCTACAGGAGGAGCACAGATACGCAGTATTTT.

As to this clonotype: Possible read error: a much larger clone is one base away. V usage is TRBV9 and J usage is TRBJ2-5, with D possibly TRBD2 on 5 matching bases. There are 15 residues in the CDR3. Between the trimmed V and J ends, which lost 0 bases and 11 bases, there was a span of 20 bases. Germline-derived CDR1 and CDR2 are SGDLS and YYNGEE. The CDR3 here is CASSVDPASYNEQYF. Here the CDR3 DNA reads TGTGCCAGCAGCGTAGACCCCGCTAGCTACAATGAGCAGTACTTC.

For this clonotype: This may be a read error: a much more frequent sequence differs by one nucleotide. The chain is built from TRBV12-3 or TRBV12-4 and TRBJ2-7, with D perhaps matching TRBD1 or TRBD2 (5 bases each). CDR3 length equals 14 residues. In DNA form, the CDR3 reads TGTGCCAGCTCTGAGGGGCAATACTCCTGCGAGCAGTACTTC. Its protein product is CASSEGQYSCEQYF.

Concerning this clonotype itself: The junction does not match germline at one end; this may be a read error. The J gene is TRBJ2-7, the V gene TRBV29-1, with TRBD2 identical over 12 bases. The CDR3 has 13 residues. CDR1 is SQVTM and CDR2 is ANQGSEA in the germline V gene. The CDR3 bases are TGCAGCGTTCGGACTAGCGGGATCTACGGGCAGTACTTC. Translated: CSVRTSGIYGQYF.

This clonotype came up many times. The gene calls are TRBV5-1 and TRBJ2-7; D unclear. Trimming took 0 bases from V and 3 from J, leaving 19 bases between them. Germline-derived CDR1 and CDR2 are SGHRS and YFSETQ. This CDR3 is built from 17 residues. The CDR3 sequence: CASSLGVSVENRYEQYF. CDR3 bases: TGCGCCAGCAGCTTGGGGGTGTCTGTCGAAAACCGCTACGAGCAGTACTTC. Drawing the rest from reference TRBV5-1 and TRBJ2-7, the complete variable domain is KAGVTQTPRYLIKTRGQQVTLSCSPISGHRSVSWYQQTPGQGLQFLFEYFSETQRNKGNFPGRFSGRQFSNSRSEMNVSTLELGDSALYLCASSLGVSVENRYEQYFGPGTRLTVT.

This clonotype was picked up a small number of times. The chain recombines TRBV7-6 with TRBJ1-5, with D possibly being TRBD1 (6 bases). The germline gives CDR1 SGHVS, CDR2 FNYEAQ. With 4 bases removed from V and 2 bases from J, the gap between germline ends came to 15 bases. The CDR3 runs 16 residues. CDR3 in DNA: TGTGCCAGCAGCTCGACACAGGGTCGCGGCAATCAGCCCCAGCATTTT. This codes for CASSSTQGRGNQPQHF.